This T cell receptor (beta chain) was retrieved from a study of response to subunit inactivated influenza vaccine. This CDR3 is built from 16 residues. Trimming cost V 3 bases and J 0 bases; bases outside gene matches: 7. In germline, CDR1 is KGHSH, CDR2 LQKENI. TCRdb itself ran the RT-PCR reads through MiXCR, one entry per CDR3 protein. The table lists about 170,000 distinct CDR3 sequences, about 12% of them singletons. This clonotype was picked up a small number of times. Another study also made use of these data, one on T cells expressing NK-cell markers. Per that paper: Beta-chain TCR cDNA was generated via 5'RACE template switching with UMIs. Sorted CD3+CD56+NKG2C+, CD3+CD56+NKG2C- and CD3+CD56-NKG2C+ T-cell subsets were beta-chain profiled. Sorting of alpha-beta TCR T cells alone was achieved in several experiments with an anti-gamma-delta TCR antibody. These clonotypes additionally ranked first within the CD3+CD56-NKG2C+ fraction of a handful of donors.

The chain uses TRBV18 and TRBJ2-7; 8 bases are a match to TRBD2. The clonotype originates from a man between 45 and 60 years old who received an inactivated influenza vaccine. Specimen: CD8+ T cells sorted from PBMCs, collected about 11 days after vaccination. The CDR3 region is CASSPQGGRPSYEQYF. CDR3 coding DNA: TGTGCCAGCTCACCTCAGGGCGGGAGGCCCTCCTACGAGCAGTACTTC.